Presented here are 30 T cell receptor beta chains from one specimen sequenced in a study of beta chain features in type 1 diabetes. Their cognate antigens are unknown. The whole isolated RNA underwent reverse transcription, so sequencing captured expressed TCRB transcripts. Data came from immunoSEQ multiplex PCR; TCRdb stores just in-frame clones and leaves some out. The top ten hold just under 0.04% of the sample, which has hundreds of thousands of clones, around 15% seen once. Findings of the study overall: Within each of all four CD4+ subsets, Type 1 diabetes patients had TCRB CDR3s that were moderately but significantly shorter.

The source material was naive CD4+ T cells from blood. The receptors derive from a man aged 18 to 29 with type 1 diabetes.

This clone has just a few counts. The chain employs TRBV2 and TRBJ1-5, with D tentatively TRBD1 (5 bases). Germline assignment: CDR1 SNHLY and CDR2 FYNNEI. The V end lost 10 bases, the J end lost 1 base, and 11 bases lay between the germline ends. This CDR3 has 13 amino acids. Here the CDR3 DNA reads TGTGCCACCAGGGCCTGGAGCAATCAGCCCCAGCATTTT. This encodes CATRAWSNQPQHF.

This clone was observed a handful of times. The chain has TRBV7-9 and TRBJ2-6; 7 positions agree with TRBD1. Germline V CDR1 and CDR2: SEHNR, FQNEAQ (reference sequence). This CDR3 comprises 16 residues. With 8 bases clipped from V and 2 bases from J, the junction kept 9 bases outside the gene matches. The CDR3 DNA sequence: TGTGCCAGCGGAAGACAGGGAACAGCTGGGGCCAACGTCCTGACTTTC. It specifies CASGRQGTAGANVLTF.

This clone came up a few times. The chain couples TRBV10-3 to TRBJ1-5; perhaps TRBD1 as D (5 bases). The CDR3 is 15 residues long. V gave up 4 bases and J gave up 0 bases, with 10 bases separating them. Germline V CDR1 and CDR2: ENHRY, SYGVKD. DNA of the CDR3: TGTGCCATCAGTGTGGCCAGGGATAGCAATCAGCCCCAGCATTTT. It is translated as CAISVARDSNQPQHF.

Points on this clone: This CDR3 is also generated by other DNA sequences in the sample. DNA for the CDR3: TGTGCCAGCAGCCAAGAGGGGACAGCTAACTATGGCTACACCTTC. This sequence encodes CASSQEGTANYGYTF. The gene calls are TRBV4-2 and TRBJ1-2, with 7 bases lining up with TRBD1. The CDR3 covers 15 residues. V shed 0 bases and J 0 bases; nucleotides not matched to a gene: 1. Germline-derived CDR1 and CDR2 are LGHNA and YNFKEQ.

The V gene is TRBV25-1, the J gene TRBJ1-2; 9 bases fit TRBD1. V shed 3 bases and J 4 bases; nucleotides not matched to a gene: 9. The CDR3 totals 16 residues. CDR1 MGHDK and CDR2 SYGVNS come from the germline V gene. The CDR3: CASSDRDREWGYGYTF. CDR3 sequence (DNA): TGTGCCAGCAGTGACCGGGACAGGGAATGGGGCTATGGCTACACCTTC.

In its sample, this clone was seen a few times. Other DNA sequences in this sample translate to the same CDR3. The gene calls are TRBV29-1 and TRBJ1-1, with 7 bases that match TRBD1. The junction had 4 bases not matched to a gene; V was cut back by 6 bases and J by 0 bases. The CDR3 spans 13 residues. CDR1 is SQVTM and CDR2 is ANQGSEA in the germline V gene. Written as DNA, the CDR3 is TGCAGCGTGCCGGGACAGCTGAACACTGAAGCTTTCTTT. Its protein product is CSVPGQLNTEAFF.

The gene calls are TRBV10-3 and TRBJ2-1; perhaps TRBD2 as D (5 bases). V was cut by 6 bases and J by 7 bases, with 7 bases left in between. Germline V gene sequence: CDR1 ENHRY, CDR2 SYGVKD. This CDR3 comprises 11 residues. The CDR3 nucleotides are TGTGCCATCAGGGGAGAGAATGAGCAGTTCTTC. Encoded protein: CAIRGENEQFF.

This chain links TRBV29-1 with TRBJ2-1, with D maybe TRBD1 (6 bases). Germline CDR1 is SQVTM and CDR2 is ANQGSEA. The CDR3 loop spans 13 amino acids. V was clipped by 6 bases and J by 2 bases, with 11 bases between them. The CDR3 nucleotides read TGCAGCGTGCACAGGGTCACCTACAATGAGCAGTTCTTC. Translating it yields CSVHRVTYNEQFF.

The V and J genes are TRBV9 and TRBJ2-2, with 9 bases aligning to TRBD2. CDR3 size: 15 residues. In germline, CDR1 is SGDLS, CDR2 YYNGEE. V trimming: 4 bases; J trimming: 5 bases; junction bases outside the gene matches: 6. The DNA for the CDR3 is TGTGCCAGCAGCTCCCGAACTAGCGGGACCGGGGAGCTGTTTTTT. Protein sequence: CASSSRTSGTGELFF.

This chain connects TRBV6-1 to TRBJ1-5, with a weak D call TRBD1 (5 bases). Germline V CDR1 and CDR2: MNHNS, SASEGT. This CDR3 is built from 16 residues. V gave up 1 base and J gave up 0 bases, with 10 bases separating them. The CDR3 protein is CASSEVGGYSNQPQHF. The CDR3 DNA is TGTGCCAGCAGTGAAGTCGGGGGATATAGCAATCAGCCCCAGCATTTT.

CDR3 amino acids: CASSSGQGGNQPQHF. The DNA for the CDR3 is TGTGCCAGCAGCTCCGGACAGGGCGGCAATCAGCCCCAGCATTTT. The V call is TRBV11-2, the J call TRBJ1-5; 8 bases agree with TRBD1. Trimming took 4 bases from V and 2 from J; bases not matched to a gene: 4. Germline lookup yields CDR1 SGHAT and CDR2 FQNNGV. CDR3 size: 15 residues.

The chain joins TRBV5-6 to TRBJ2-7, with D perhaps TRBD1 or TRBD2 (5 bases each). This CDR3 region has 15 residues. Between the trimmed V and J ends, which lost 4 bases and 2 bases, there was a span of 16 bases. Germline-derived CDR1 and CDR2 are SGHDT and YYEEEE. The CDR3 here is CASSLVGQGPYEQYF. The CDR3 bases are TGTGCCAGCAGCCTTGTAGGCCAGGGACCCTACGAGCAGTACTTC.

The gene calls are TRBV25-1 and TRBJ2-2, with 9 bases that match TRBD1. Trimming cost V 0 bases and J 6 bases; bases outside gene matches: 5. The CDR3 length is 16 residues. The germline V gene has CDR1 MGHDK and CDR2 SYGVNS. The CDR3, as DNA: TGTGCCAGCAGTGAATATGGGACAGGGAGGTCCGGGGAGCTGTTTTTT. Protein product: CASSEYGTGRSGELFF. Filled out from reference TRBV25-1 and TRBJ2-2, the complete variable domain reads EADIYQTPRYLVIGTGKKITLECSQTMGHDKMYWYQQDPGMELHLIHYSYGVNSTEKGDLSSESTVSRIRTEHFPLTLESARPSHTSQYLCASSEYGTGRSGELFFGEGSRLTVL.

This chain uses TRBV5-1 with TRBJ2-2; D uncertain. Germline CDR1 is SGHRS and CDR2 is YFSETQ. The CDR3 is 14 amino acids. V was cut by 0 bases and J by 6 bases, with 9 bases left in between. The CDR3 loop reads CASSLDRVPGELFF. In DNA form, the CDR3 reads TGCGCCAGCAGCTTGGATCGAGTTCCCGGGGAGCTGTTTTTT.

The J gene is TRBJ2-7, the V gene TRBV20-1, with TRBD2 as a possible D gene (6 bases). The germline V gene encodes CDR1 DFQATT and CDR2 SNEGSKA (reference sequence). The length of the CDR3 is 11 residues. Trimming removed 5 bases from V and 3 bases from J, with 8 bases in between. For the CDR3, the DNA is TGCAGTGCTGTTAGCGGCTACGAGCAGTACTTC. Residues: CSAVSGYEQYF.

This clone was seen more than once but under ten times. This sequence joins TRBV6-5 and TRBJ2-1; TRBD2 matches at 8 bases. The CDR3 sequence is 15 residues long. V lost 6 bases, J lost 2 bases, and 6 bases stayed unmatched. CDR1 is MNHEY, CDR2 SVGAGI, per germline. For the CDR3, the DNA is TGTGCCAGCAGCGCCCGGGGGGGCACCTACAATGAGCAGTTCTTC. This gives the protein CASSARGGTYNEQFF.

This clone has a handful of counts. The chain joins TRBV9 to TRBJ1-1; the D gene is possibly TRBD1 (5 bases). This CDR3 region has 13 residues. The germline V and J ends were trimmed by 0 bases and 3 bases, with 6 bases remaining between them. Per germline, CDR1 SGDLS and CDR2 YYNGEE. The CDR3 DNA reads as TGTGCCAGCAGCGTAGAGGGACACACTGAAGCTTTCTTT. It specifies CASSVEGHTEAFF.

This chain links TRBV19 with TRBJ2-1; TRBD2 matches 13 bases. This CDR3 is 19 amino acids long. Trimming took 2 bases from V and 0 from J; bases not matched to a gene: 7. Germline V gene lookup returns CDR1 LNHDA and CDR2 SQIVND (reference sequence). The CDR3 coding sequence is TGTGCCAGTAGTATACGACTAGCGGGAGGCATGAGCTCCTACAATGAGCAGTTCTTC. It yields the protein CASSIRLAGGMSSYNEQFF.

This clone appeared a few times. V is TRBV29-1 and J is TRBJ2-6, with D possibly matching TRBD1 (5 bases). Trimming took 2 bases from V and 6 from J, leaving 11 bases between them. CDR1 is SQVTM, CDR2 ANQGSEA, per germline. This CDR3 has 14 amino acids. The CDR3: CSVEREGVANVLTF. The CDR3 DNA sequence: TGCAGCGTTGAAAGGGAAGGGGTGGCCAACGTCCTGACTTTC.

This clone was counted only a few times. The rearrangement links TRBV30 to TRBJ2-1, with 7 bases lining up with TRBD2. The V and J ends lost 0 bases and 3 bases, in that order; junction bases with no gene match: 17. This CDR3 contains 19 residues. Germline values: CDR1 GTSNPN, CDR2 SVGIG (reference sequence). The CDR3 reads CAWSVTRSWAAGDYNEQFF. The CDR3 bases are TGTGCCTGGAGTGTAACGCGTTCCTGGGCGGCGGGGGACTACAATGAGCAGTTCTTC. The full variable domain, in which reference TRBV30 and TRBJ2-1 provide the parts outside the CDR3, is SQTIHQWPATLVQPVGSPLSLECTVEGTSNPNLYWYRQAAGRGLQLLFYSVGIGQISSEVPQNLSASRPQDRQFILSSKKLLLSDSGFYLCAWSVTRSWAAGDYNEQFFGPGTRLTVL.

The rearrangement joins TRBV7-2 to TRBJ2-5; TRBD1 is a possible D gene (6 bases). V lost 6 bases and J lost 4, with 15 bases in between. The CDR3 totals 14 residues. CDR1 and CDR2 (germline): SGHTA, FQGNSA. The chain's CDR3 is CASSSQTGLETQYF. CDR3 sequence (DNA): TGTGCCAGCAGTTCCCAAACAGGGCTAGAGACCCAGTACTTC.

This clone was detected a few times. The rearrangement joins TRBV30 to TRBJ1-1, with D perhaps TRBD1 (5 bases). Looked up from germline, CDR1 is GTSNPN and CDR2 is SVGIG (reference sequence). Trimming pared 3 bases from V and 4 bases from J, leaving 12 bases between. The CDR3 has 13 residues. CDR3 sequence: CAWSMGGGTEAFF. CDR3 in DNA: TGTGCCTGGAGCATGGGGGGAGGCACTGAAGCTTTCTTT.

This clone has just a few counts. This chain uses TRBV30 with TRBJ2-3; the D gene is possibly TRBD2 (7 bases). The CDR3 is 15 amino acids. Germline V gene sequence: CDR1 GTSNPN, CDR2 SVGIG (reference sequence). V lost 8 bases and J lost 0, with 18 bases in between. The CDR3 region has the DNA TGTGCCCACACCGACCGGGGGGCCAGCACAGATACGCAGTATTTT. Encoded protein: CAHTDRGASTDTQYF.

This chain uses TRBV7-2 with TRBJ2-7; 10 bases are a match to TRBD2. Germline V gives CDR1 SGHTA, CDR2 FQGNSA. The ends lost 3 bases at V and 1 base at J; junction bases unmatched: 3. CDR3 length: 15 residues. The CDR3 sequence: CASSFSGGPSYEQYF. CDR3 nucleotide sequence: TGTGCCAGCAGCTTTAGCGGGGGGCCTTCCTACGAGCAGTACTTC.

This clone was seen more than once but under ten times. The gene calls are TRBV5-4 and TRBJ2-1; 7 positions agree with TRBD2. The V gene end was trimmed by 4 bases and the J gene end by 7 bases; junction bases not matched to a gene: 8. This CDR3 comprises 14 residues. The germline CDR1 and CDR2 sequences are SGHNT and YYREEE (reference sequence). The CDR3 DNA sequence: TGTGCCAGCAGCCTAGGCGGGGGTCAGAATGAGCAGTTCTTC. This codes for CASSLGGGQNEQFF.

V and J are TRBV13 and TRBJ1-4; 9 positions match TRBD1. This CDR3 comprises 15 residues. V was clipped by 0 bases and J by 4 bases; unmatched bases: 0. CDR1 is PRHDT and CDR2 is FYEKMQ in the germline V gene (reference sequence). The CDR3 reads CASSLGDRGNEKLFF. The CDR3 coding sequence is TGTGCCAGCAGCTTAGGGGACAGGGGTAATGAAAAACTGTTTTTT.

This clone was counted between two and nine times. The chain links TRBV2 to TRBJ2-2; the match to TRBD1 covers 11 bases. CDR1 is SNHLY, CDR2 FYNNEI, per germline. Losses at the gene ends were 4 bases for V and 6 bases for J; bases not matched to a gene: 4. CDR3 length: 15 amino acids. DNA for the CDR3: TGTGCCAGCAGTGTTCTGGGACAGGGGGCCGGGGAGCTGTTTTTT. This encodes CASSVLGQGAGELFF.

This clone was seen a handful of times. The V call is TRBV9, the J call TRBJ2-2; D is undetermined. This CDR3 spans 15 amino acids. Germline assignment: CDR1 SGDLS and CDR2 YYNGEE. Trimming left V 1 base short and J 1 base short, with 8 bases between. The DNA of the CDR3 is TGTGCCAGCAGCGTATCCGATCGGAACACCGGGGAGCTGTTTTTT. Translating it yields CASSVSDRNTGELFF.

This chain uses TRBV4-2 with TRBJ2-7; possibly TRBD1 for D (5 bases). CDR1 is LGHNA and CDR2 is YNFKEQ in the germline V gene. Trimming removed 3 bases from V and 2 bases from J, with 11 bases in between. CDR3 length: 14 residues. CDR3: CASSQADSTYEQYF. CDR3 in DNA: TGTGCCAGCAGCCAGGCAGACAGTACCTACGAGCAGTACTTC.

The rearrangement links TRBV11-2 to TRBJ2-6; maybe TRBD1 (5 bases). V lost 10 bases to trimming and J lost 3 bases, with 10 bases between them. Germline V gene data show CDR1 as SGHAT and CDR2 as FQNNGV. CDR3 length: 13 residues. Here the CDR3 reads CATSRDGANVLTF. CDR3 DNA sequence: TGTGCCACATCCAGGGATGGGGCCAACGTCCTGACTTTC.